This T cell receptor (beta chain) derives from a study of PD-1 blockade in classical Hodgkin lymphoma (dated by TCRdb to the early 2020s). Regarding the study in general: Nivolumab dosing was 3 mg/kg intravenously every 2 weeks, continuing until either disease progression or unacceptable toxicity. The study used CyTOF and TCR beta sequencing to define a peripheral blood immune signature of response to PD-1 blockade in classical Hodgkin lymphoma.

On the study overall, not on this receptor specifically: Newly diagnosed patients were reported to have lower baseline TCR diversity than healthy donors, and relapsed/refractory patients were reported to have lower baseline TCR diversity still. A significant rise by C4D1 was seen in CD4+ but not CD8+ TCR diversity (p=0.0027 vs p=0.16), with the rise being most apparent in complete responders (p=0.02). Patients starting nivolumab less than 1 year after ASCT had lower diversity and were excluded from later analyses to avoid confounding by immune reconstitution. Trial patients achieving complete response had baseline diversity similar to newly diagnosed patients, whereas partial responders and progressors had significantly lower diversity. The study covered only a single clinical trial cohort, and the causes of the repertoire differences, possibly disease activity or prior therapy, were still not defined.

As to this clone: Its recognized antigen is unknown. Base qualities are not provided; no much larger clone lies one nucleotide away.

The CDR3 runs 12 residues from the cysteine to the phenylalanine. Only the CDR3 DNA stays, 36 bases, in frame from base 1. V and J are truncated by 7 bases and 6 bases respectively, leaving an intervening sequence of 13 bases. CDR1 and CDR2 are read off the germline V gene as SGHNT and YENEEA. The time point label for this specimen denotes: cycle 4 day 1 (C4D1), after less than 7 weeks of nivolumab. Relapse after autologous stem cell transplantation had occurred in all trial patients, and cohorts A, B and C were distinguished by prior brentuximab vedotin exposure. The trial cohort was composed of 56 patients with relapsed/refractory classical Hodgkin lymphoma, for whom complete response, partial response or progressive disease was recorded as best overall response. Trial patients were treated with single-agent nivolumab in the multi-cohort phase II CheckMate 205 trial. An independent review committee assessed best overall response using the 2007 International Working Group response criteria. Trial PBMCs were collected just before the start of nivolumab (C1D1) and during therapy at cycle 2 day 1 and cycle 4 day 1. Peripheral blood was collected in 8 mL Vacutainer Cell Preparation Tubes, from which PBMCs were isolated by centrifugation and then cryopreserved.

The Qiagen DNeasy kit was used to extract genomic DNA both from unsorted PBMCs and from the negatively selected CD4+ and CD8+ fractions. Amplification of TCR beta CDR3 regions was done by immunoSEQ multiplex PCR with primers that anneal to V and J segments. A synthetic immune receptor repertoire was used to minimize amplification bias, and any remaining bias was removed computationally after sequencing. The paper's processing steps were these. Custom Python scripts were used to quantify repertoire diversity as the Shannon entropy index. Unsorted, CD4+ and CD8+ repertoires were analyzed separately, except for combined analyses in which CD4+ and CD8+ sequences were merged in silico. Clonal expansion was defined as at least a 2-fold frequency increase after treatment relative to C1D1, with a pseudocount of 0.5 for undetected baseline clones. Singleton clones were defined as clones with 0 or 1 copy at C1D1, and non-singleton clones were defined as clones with 2 or more copies. Clones expanded in unsorted samples were annotated as CD4+, CD8+ or unknown by matching protein sequences in sorted samples from the same patient. Wilcoxon tests on paired samples were used to test changes in diversity from C1D1 to C4D1. TCRdb took over this immuneACCESS table, retaining in-frame rearrangements with V and J assigned. Such tables are incomplete; in checked studies, under half of the missing clones stem from an unresolved V gene, and the remainder is unexplained. Clone size and the V and J calls come from that table; the DNA yielded D and trimming. This sample gives around 50,000 clones in total; around 90% of them show up just once. The ten top clones hold approximately 15% of the sample.

The chain joins TRBV11-3 to TRBJ2-7; the D call is tentative, TRBD1 or TRBD2, as each matches 6 bases. Sequenced material: peripheral blood mononuclear cells (PBMCs), taken before the fourth cycle of nivolumab. The TCR comes from a human donor with classical Hodgkin lymphoma. DNA sequence: TGTGCCAGCAACCGCGGGACACGCGAGCAGTACTTC. It is translated as CASNRGTREQYF.